This T cell receptor beta chain was documented in a study of blood T cell repertoires in COVID-19. Study-level information: Italy, Spain and the United States were the sources of the convalescent and acute COVID-19 samples. T cells, B-cell-depleted T cells, or PBMCs provided the cDNA or gDNA that served as material.

Trimming stripped 2 bases from V and 4 bases from J, with 11 bases between. Germline V gives CDR1 MGHDK, CDR2 SYGVNS. The CDR3 runs to 14 residues. Original processing methods: For nucleated cells, counts were estimated from reference gene primer amplification. The method was immunoSEQ multiplex PCR; TCRdb's version includes in-frame clones alone and lacks a portion of them. That table furnishes V, J and clone size, whereas the DNA furnished D and trimming. The table shows fewer than 80,000 clones, with 85% to 90% occurring only once. This chain joins TRBV25-1 and TRBJ1-2; D is possibly TRBD1 (5 bases). The origin of this receptor is an older man with acute or convalescent COVID-19. Input material: peripheral blood. In DNA, the CDR3 is TGTGCCAGCAGTGAAAGCAGGGTACTCTATGGCTACACCTTC. Translation gives CASSESRVLYGYTF.